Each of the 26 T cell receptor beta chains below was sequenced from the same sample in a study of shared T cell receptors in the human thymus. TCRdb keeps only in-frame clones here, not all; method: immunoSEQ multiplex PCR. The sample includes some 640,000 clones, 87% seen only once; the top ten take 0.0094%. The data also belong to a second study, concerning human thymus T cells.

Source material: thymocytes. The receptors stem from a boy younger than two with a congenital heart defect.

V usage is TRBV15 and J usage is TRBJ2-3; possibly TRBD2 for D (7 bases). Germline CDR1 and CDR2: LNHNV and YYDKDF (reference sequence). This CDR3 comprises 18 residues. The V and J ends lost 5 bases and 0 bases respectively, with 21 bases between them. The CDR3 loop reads CATSSRPRRGASTDTQYF. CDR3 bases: TGTGCCACCAGCTCCCGTCCCCGTCGGGGGGCGAGCACAGATACGCAGTATTTT.

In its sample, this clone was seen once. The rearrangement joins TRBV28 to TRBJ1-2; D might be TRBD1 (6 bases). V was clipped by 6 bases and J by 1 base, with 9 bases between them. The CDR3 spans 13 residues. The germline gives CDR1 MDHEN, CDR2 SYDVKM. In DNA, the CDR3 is TGTGCCAGCAGCACACAGGGTAACTATGGCTACACCTTC. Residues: CASSTQGNYGYTF.

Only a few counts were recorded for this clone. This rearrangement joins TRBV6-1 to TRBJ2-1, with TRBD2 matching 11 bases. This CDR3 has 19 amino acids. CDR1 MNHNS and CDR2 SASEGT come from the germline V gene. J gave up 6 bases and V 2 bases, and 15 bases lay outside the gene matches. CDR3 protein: CASSERGLLAGASPNEQFF. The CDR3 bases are TGTGCCAGCAGTGAAAGGGGGTTACTAGCGGGGGCCTCACCCAATGAGCAGTTCTTC.

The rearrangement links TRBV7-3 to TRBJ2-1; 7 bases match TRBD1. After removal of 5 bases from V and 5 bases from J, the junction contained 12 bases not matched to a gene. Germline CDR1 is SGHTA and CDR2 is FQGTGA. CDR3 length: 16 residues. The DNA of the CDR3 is TGTGCCAGCAGCAGAAGTACCGACAGGGACGACAATGAGCAGTTCTTC. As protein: CASSRSTDRDDNEQFF.

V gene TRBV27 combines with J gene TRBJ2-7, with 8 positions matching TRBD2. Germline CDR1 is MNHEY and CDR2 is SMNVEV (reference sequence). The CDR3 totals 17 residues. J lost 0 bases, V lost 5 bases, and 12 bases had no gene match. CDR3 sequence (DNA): TGTGCCAGCAGTAGGAGCGGGGGACCTGAAATCTCCTACGAGCAGTACTTC. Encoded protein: CASSRSGGPEISYEQYF.

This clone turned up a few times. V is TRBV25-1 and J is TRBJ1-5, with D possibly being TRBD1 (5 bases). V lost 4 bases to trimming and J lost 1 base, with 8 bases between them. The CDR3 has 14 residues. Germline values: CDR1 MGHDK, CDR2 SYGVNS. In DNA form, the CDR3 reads TGTGCCAGCAGTGCCAGGGTCAGCAATCAGCCCCAGCATTTT. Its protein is CASSARVSNQPQHF.

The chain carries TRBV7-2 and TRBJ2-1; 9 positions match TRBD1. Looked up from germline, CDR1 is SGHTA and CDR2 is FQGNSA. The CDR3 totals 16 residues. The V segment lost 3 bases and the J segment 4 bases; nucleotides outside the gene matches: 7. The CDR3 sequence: CASSLLPGQGYNEQFF. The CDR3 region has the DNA TGTGCCAGCAGCTTGCTACCGGGACAGGGATACAATGAGCAGTTCTTC. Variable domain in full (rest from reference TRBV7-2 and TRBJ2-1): GAGVSQSPSNKVTEKGKDVELRCDPISGHTALYWYRQSLGQGLEFLIYFQGNSAPDKSGLPSDRFSAERTGGSVSTLTIQRTQQEDSAVYLCASSLLPGQGYNEQFFGPGTRLTVL.

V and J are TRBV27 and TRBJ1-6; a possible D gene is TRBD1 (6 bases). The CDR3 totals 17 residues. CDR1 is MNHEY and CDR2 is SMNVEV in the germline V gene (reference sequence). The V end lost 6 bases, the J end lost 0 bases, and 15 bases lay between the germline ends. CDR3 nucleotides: TGTGCCAGCAGGACACTGGACAGCGGCTCCTATAATTCACCCCTCCACTTT. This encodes CASRTLDSGSYNSPLHF.

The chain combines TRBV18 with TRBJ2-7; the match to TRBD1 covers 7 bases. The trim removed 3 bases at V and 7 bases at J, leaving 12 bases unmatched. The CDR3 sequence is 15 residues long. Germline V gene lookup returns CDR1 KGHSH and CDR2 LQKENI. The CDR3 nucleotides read TGTGCCAGCTCACCCGACAGGGCCGAGGGGATGGAGCAGTACTTC. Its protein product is CASSPDRAEGMEQYF.

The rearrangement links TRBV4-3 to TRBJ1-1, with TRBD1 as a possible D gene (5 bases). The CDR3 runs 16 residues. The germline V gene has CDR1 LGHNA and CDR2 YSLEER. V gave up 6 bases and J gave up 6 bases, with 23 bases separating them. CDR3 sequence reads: CASSRDETGEVPEAFF. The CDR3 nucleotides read TGCGCCAGCAGTCGGGACGAGACGGGGGAGGTACCTGAAGCTTTCTTT.

The CDR3 DNA follows: TGTGCCAGCAGCTTAACAAACAGGGCACGTAATTCACCCCTCCACTTT. It is translated as CASSLTNRARNSPLHF. The chain links TRBV7-9 to TRBJ1-6; D might be TRBD1 (6 bases). Germline lookup yields CDR1 SEHNR and CDR2 FQNEAQ (reference sequence). V was cut by 2 bases and J by 6 bases, with 14 bases left in between. The CDR3 loop spans 16 amino acids.

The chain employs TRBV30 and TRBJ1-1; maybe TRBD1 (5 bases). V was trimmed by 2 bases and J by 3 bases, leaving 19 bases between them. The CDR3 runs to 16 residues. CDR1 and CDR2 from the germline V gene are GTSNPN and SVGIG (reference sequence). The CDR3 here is CAWSRKQDTDYTEAFF. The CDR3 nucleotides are TGTGCCTGGAGTCGCAAACAGGACACCGACTACACTGAAGCTTTCTTT.

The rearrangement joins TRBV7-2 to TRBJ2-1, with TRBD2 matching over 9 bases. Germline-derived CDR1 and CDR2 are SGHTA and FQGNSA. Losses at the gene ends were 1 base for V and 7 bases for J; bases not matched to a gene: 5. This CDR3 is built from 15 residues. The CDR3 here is CASSLGAGGLNEQFF. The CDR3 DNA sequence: TGTGCCAGCAGCTTAGGGGCGGGAGGGTTAAATGAGCAGTTCTTC.

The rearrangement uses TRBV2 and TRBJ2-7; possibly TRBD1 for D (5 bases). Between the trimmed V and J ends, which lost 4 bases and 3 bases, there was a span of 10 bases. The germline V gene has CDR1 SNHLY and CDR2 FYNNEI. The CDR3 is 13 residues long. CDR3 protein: CASSVDGHYEQYF. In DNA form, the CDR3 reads TGTGCCAGCAGTGTCGACGGACACTACGAGCAGTACTTC.

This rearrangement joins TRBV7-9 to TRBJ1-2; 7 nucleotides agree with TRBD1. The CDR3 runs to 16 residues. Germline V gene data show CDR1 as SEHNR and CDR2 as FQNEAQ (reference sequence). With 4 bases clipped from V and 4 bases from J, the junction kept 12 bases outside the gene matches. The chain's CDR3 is CASSSNIYQGVYGYTF. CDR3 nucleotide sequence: TGTGCCAGCAGCTCTAACATTTATCAGGGGGTCTATGGCTACACCTTC.

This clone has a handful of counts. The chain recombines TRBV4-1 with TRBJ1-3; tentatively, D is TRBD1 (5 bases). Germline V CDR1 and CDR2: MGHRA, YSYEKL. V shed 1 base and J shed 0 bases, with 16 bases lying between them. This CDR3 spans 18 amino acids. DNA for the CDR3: TGCGCCAGCAGCCAAGCGAGACAGTCCTCAGGCTCTGGAAACACCATATATTTT. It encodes CASSQARQSSGSGNTIYF.

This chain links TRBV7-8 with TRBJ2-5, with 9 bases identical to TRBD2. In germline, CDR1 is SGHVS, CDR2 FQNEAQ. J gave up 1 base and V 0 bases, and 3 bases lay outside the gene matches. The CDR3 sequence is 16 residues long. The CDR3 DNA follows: TGTGCCAGCAGCTTAGCGGGTAGCGGGGGCCAAGAGACCCAGTACTTC. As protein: CASSLAGSGGQETQYF.

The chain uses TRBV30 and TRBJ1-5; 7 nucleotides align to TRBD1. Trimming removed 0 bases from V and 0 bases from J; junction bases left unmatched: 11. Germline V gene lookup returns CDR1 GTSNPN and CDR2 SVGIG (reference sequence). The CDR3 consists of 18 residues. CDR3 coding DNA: TGTGCCTGGAGTGTTCCAGGACAGGAATCTAATAGCAATCAGCCCCAGCATTTT. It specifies CAWSVPGQESNSNQPQHF.

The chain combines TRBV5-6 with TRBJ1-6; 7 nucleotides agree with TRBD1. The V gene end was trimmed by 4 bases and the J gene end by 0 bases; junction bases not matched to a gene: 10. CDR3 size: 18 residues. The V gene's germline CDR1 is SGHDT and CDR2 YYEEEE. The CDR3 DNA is TGTGCCAGCAGCCCCGGACAGGTTGGTCACTCCTATAATTCACCCCTCCACTTT. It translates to CASSPGQVGHSYNSPLHF.

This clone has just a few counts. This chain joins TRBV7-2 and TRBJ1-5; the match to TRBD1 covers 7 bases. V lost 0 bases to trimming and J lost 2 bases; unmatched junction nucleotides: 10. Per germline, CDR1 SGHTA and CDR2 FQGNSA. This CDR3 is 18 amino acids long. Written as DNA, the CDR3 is TGTGCCAGCAGCTTAGCCCATGACTTAGACAGGGGCAATCAGCCCCAGCATTTT. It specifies CASSLAHDLDRGNQPQHF.

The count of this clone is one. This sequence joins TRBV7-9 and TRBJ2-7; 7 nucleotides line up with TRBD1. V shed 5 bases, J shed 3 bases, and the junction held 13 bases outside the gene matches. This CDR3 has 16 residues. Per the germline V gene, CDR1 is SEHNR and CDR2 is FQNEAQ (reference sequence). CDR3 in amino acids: CASSHANGQDDYEQYF. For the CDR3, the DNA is TGTGCCAGCAGCCATGCGAATGGACAGGATGACTACGAGCAGTACTTC.

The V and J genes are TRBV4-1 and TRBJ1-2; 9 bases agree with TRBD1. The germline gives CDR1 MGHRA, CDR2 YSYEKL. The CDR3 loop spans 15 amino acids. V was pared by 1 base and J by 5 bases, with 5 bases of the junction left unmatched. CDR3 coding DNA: TGCGCCAGCAGCCAAGCCCCGACAGGGGGGTATGGCTACACCTTC. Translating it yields CASSQAPTGGYGYTF.

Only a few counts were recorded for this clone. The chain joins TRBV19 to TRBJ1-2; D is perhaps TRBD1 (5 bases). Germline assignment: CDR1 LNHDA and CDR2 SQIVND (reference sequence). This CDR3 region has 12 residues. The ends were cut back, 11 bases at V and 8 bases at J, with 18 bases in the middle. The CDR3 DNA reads TGTGCCTCACTAACAGGCGGGGACGGCTACACCTTC. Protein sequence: CASLTGGDGYTF.

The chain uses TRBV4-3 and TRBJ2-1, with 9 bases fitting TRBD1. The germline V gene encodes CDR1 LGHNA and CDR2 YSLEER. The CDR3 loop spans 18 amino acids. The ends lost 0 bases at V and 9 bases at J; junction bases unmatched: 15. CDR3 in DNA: TGCGCCAGCAGCCAAGATTGGGGACAGGGTCAGGGTAGGGGTGAGCAGTTCTTC. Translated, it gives CASSQDWGQGQGRGEQFF.

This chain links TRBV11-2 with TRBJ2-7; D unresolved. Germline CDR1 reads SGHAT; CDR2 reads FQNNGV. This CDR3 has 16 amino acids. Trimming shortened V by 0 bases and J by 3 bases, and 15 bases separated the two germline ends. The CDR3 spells CASSLDALVRGYEQYF. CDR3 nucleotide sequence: TGTGCCAGCAGCTTAGATGCCCTAGTTCGTGGCTACGAGCAGTACTTC.

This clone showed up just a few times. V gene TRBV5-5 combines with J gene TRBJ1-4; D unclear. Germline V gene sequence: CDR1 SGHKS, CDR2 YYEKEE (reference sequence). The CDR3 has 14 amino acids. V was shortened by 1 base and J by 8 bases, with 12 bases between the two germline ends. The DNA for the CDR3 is TGTGCCAGCAGCTTGAGTCAGGAGGAGGAAAAACTGTTTTTT. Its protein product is CASSLSQEEEKLFF.